This TCR beta chain was recovered during a study of blood T cell repertoires in COVID-19. Study-level background: COVID-19 samples collected from the United States, Italy and Spain covered acute and convalescent phases. Sources were T cells, B-cell-depleted T cells, or PBMCs; the material itself was cDNA or gDNA.

As processed by the authors: Amplifying reference gene primers gave estimates of nucleated cell counts. Repertoires were generated with immunoSEQ multiplex PCR, while TCRdb's copy carries only in-frame clones and drops some. For V, J and clone size, that table is used; D and trimming come from the DNA. The data show tens of thousands of clones, 80% to 90% seen once. CDR1 LGHDT and CDR2 YNNKEL come from the germline V gene (reference sequence). Deletions cut 1 base from V and 9 bases from J, with 4 bases between. CDR3 size: 11 residues. Of note for this clone: The same CDR3 also results from other DNA sequences found in this sample.

Sequenced material: peripheral blood. This clonotype was obtained from a woman in her 70s with acute or convalescent COVID-19. This chain links TRBV3-1 (or the pseudogene TRBV3-2) with TRBJ2-1; no clear D gene. Written as DNA, the CDR3 is TGTGCCAGCAGCCAAGCTCGTGAGCAGTTCTTC. It specifies CASSQAREQFF.